This T cell receptor beta chain was obtained from a study of esophageal squamous cell carcinoma under preoperative chemotherapy (dated by TCRdb to the late 2010s). In terms of the full investigation: In the study, TCR repertoires were profiled in both peripheral blood T cells and tumor-infiltrating lymphocytes. Repertoires from samples obtained before paclitaxel-nedaplatin therapy were compared with repertoires from samples obtained after paclitaxel-nedaplatin therapy. The cohort comprised a few patients with primary esophageal squamous cell carcinoma. The study examined the effect of paclitaxel-nedaplatin chemotherapy on T-cell receptor repertoires in patients with esophageal squamous cell carcinoma.

General study outcomes and caveats: Post-treatment tumor-infiltrating lymphocytes appeared to be derived in part from peripheral T cells migrating into the tumor, rather than solely from local clonal changes. After chemotherapy, peripheral T cells showed a significant rise in TCR diversity, whereas tumor-infiltrating lymphocytes did not. Clonotype frequencies shifted immediately and substantially under paclitaxel-nedaplatin therapy, and abundant clones were more likely to contract than to amplify. The cohort was small, with only 5 or 6 patients with esophageal squamous cell carcinoma analyzed.

Library generation was performed with PCR. Sequencing used a HiSeq X Ten. High-throughput sequencing was used to characterize the TCR repertoires. TCRdb passed the public sequencing reads through fastp at Q25 and MiXCR, retaining productive beta sequences. Rows are unified per CDR3 protein, each entry keeping the most common DNA and genes. The table for this sample lists some 30,000 distinct CDR3 sequences; under 60% of them were counted only once. 20% to 25% of the sample comes from the top ten. The germline V gene provides CDR1 SGHVS and CDR2 FNYEAQ. There are 14 amino acids in the CDR3, from cysteine to phenylalanine inclusive. Just CDR3 DNA is preserved here, 42 bases in frame from base 1. The intended sense of this specimen's time point label: after preoperative PTX-NDP chemotherapy. Paclitaxel-nedaplatin was administered to patients as preoperative chemotherapy before surgery. In regard to this clonotype: It lacks a known antigen. Sequence at one end of the junction differs from germline and may be a read error.

The rearranged chain carries TRBV7-6 and TRBJ2-5; the best D guess is TRBD2, with 5 bases matching. The specimen was obtained from a patient given preoperative chemotherapy. The source is a human donor with esophageal squamous cell carcinoma. The donor label of this sample is uncertain. CDR3 region: CARRAGRVQETQYF. The DNA sequence reads TGTGCGAGGCGCGCGGGCCGGGTCCAAGAGACCCAGTATTTC.